This TCR beta chain was recorded in a study of radiotherapy plus CTLA-4 blockade in lung cancer. Across the study: Disease control was achieved by just over 30% of patients, and objective responses by 18%.

Produced via immunoSEQ multiplex PCR; TCRdb's table is partial and in-frame only. The table includes more than 100,000 clones, 90% detected once. Overall study results and limits: Expansion in blood of tumor-derived TCR clones was seen after radiotherapy plus ipilimumab. With interferon-beta, early dynamics of blood T cell clones were reported to best predict response.

Details on this clone: Its antigen is as yet unknown.

Those patients who had chemo-refractory metastatic non-small-cell lung cancer were given focal radiation along with CTLA-4 blockade through ipilimumab. The sample here was peripheral blood, taken from a patient treated with radiotherapy plus ipilimumab. This clonotype was obtained from a human donor with non-small cell lung cancer that progressed on radiotherapy plus ipilimumab.

Written as DNA, the CDR3 is TGTGCCAGTTTAAGGACGCGGAATAGCAATCAGCCCCAGCATTTT. Translation gives CASLRTRNSNQPQHF. This sequence joins TRBV6-6 and TRBJ1-5; no definite D call. The CDR3 has 15 amino acids. V lost 9 bases and J lost 0, with 15 bases in between. Germline V CDR1 and CDR2: MNHNY, SVGAGI (reference sequence).